One sample yielded the 2 T cell receptor beta chains listed below, sequenced in a study of shared clonotypes between healthy human individuals. Profiled with immunoSEQ multiplex PCR; TCRdb holds only in-frame clones, not every one. Among 1.6 million or so clones listed, 98% to 99% were seen once. Sequenced: naive CD4+ T cells sorted from blood. Subset: CD45RA+ positively selected. These receptor sequences come from a man aged 25 to 40 in good health.

The chain has TRBV27 and TRBJ2-7; no clear D gene. Trimming cost V 5 bases and J 7 bases, with 18 bases left between them. Germline CDR1 reads MNHEY; CDR2 reads SMNVEV (reference sequence). CDR3 length: 14 residues. The CDR3: CASSPTVPTREQYF. CDR3 DNA: TGTGCCAGCAGTCCGACGGTCCCTACGCGAGAGCAGTACTTC.

This chain joins TRBV7-9 and TRBJ2-1, with D possibly TRBD2 on 5 matching bases. CDR3 length: 15 residues. V shed 5 bases and J shed 9 bases, with 20 bases lying between them. Per the germline V gene, CDR1 is SEHNR and CDR2 is FQNEAQ (reference sequence). CDR3 sequence reads: CASSLEGPIGSEQFF. CDR3 in DNA: TGTGCCAGCAGCCTAGAGGGTCCCATCGGCAGTGAGCAGTTCTTC.